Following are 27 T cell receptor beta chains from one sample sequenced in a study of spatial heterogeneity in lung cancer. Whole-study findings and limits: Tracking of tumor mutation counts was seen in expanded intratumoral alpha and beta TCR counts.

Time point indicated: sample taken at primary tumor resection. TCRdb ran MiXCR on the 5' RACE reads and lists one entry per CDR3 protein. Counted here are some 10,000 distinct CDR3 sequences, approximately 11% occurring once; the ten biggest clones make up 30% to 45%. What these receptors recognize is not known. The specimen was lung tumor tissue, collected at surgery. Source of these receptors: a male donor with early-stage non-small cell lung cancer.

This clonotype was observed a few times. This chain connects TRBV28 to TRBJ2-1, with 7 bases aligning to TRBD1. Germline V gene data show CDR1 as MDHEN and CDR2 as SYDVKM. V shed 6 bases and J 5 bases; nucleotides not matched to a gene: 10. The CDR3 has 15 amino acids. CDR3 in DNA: TGTGCCAGCAGCCGTACCGGGACAGTAAACAATGAGCAGTTCTTC. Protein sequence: CASSRTGTVNNEQFF.

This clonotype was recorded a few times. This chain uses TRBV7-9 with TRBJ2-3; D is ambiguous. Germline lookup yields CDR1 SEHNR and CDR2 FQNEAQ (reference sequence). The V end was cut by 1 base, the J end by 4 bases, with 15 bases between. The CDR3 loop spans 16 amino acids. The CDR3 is CASSLGYSFEADTQYF. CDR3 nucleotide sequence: TGTGCCAGCAGCTTAGGTTACAGCTTTGAGGCAGATACGCAGTATTTT. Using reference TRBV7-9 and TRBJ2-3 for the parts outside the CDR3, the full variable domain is DTGVSQNPRHKITKRGQNVTFRCDPISEHNRLYWYRQTLGQGPEFLTYFQNEAQLEKSRLLSDRFSAERPKGSFSTLEIQRTEQGDSAMYLCASSLGYSFEADTQYFGPGTRLTVL.

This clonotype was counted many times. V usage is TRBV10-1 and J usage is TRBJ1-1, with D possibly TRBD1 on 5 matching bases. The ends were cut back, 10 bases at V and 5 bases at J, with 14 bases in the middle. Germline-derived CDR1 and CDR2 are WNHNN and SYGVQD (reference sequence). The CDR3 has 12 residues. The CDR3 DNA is TGCGCCAATAACGGTTGGGGGACTGAAGCTTTCTTT. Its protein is CANNGWGTEAFF.

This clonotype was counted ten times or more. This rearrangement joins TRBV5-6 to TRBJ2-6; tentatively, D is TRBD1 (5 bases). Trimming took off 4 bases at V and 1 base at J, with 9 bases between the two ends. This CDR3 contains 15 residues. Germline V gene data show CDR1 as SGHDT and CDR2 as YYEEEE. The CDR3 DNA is TGTGCCAGCAGCCGTACAGGTTCTGGGGCCAACGTCCTGACTTTC. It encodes CASSRTGSGANVLTF.

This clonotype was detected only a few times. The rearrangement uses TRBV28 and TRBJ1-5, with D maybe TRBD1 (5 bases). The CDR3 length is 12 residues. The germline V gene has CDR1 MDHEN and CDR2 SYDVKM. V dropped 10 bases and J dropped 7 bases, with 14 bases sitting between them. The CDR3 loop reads CATEGSRQPQHF. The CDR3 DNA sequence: TGTGCCACCGAGGGGTCTAGGCAGCCCCAGCATTTT.

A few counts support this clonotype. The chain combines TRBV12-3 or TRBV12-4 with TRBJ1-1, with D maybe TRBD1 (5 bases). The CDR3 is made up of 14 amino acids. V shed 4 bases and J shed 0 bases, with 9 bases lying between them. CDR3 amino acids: CASSSRVMNTEAFF. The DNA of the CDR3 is TGTGCCAGCAGTTCCAGGGTAATGAACACTGAAGCTTTCTTT.

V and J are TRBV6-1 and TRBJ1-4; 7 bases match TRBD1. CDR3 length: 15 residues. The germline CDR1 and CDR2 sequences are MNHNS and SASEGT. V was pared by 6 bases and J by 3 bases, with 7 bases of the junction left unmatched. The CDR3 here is CASSATGAANEKLFF. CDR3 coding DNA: TGTGCCAGCAGCGCCACAGGGGCCGCTAATGAAAAACTGTTTTTT.

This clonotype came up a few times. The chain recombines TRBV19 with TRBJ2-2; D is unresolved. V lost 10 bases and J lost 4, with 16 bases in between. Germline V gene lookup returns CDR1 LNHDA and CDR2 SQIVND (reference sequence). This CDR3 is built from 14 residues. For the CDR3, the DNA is TGTGCCACCACGAGAAGGGCCCGCACCGGGGAGCTGTTTTTT. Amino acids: CATTRRARTGELFF.

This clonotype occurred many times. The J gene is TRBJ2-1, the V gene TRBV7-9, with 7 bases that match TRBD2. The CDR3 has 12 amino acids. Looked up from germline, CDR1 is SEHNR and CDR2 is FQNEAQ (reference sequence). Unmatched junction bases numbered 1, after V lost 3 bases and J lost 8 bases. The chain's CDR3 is CASSFRGDEQFF. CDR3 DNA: TGTGCCAGCAGCTTCCGGGGGGATGAGCAGTTCTTC.

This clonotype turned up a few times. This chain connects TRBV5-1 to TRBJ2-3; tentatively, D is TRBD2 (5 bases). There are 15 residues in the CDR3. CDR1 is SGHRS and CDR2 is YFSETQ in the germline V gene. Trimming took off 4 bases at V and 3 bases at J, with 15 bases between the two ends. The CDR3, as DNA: TGCGCCAGCAGCACGGTTGCCGCGGGTACAGATACGCAGTATTTT. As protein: CASSTVAAGTDTQYF. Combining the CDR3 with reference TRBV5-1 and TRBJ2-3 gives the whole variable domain KAGVTQTPRYLIKTRGQQVTLSCSPISGHRSVSWYQQTPGQGLQFLFEYFSETQRNKGNFPGRFSGRQFSNSRSEMNVSTLELGDSALYLCASSTVAAGTDTQYFGPGTRLTVL.

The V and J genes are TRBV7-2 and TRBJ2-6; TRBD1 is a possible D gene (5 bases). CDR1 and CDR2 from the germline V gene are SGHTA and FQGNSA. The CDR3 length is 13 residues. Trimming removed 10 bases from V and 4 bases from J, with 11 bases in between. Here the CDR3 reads CATGQGGANVLTF. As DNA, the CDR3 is TGTGCCACCGGACAAGGGGGGGCCAACGTCCTGACTTTC.

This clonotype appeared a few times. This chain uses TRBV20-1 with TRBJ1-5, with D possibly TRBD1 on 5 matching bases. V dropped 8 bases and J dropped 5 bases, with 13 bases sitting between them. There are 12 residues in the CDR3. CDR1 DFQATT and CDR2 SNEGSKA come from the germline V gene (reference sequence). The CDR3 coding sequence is TGCAGTACGGGACGGTATCATCAGCCCCAGCATTTT. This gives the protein CSTGRYHQPQHF.

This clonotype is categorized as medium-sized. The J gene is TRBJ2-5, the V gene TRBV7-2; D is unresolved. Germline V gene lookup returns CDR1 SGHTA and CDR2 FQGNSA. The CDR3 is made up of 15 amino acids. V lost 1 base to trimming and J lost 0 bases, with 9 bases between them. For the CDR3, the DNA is TGTGCCAGCAGCTTAGGCGGCGACCACCAAGAGACCCAGTACTTC. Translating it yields CASSLGGDHQETQYF.

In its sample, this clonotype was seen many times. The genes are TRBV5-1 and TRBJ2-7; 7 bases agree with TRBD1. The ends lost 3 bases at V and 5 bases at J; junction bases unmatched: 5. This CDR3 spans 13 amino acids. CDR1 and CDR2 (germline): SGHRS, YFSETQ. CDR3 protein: CASSSQTGNEQYF. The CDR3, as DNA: TGCGCCAGCAGCTCGCAGACAGGGAACGAGCAGTACTTC.

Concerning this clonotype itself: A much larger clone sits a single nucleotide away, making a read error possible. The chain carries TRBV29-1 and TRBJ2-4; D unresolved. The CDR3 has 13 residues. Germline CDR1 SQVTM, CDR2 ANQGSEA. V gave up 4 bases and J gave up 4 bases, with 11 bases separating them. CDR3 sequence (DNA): TGCAGCGTTGTACCAGCACCTAAAAACATTCAGTACTTC. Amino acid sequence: CSVVPAPKNIQYF. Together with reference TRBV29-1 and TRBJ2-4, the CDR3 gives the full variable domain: SAVISQKPSRDICQRGTSLTIQCQVDSQVTMMFWYRQQPGQSLTLIATANQGSEATYESGFVIDKFPISRPNLTFSTLTVSNMSPEDSSIYLCSVVPAPKNIQYFGAGTRLSVL.

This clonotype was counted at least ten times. CDR3 in amino acids: CASLEGTKKETQYF. DNA for the CDR3: TGTGCCAGCTTAGAAGGGACAAAAAAAGAGACCCAGTACTTC. The chain is built from TRBV18 and TRBJ2-5, with D tentatively TRBD1 (6 bases). V lost 7 bases and J lost 3, with 15 bases in between. Germline V gene data show CDR1 as KGHSH and CDR2 as LQKENI. This CDR3 region has 14 residues.

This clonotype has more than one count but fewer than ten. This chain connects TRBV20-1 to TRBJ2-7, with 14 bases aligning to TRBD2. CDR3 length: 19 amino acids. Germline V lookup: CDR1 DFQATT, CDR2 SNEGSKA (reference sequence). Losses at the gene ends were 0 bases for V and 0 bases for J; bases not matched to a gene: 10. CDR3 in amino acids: CSARDAQGLAGGSSYEQYF. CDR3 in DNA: TGCAGTGCTAGAGATGCTCAAGGACTAGCGGGGGGCAGCTCCTACGAGCAGTACTTC.

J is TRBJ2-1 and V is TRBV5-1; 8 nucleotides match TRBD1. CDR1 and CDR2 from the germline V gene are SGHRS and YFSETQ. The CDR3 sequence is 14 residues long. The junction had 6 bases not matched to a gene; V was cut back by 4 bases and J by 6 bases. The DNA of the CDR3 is TGCGCCAGCAGCCCAAACGGACAGGGCAATGAGCAGTTCTTC. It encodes CASSPNGQGNEQFF. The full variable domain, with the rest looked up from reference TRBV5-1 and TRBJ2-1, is KAGVTQTPRYLIKTRGQQVTLSCSPISGHRSVSWYQQTPGQGLQFLFEYFSETQRNKGNFPGRFSGRQFSNSRSEMNVSTLELGDSALYLCASSPNGQGNEQFFGPGTRLTVL.

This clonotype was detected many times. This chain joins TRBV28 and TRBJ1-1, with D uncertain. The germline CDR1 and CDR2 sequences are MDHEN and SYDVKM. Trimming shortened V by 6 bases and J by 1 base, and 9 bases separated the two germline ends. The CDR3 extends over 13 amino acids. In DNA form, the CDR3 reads TGTGCCAGCAGCTACTTAGAGAACACTGAAGCTTTCTTT. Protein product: CASSYLENTEAFF.

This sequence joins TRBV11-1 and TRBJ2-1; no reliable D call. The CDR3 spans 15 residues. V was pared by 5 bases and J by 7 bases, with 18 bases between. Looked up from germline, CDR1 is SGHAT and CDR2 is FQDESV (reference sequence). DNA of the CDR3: TGTGCCAGCAGCCGAGTTCAAAGTATAGCAAATGAGCAGTTCTTC. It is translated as CASSRVQSIANEQFF.

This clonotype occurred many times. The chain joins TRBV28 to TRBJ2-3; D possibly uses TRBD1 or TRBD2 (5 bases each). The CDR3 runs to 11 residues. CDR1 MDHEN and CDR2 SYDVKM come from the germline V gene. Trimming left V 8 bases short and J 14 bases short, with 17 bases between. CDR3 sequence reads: CASGGAQGWYF. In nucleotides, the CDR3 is TGTGCCAGCGGGGGAGCTCAAGGCTGGTATTTT.

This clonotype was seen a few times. In DNA form, the CDR3 reads TGTGCCAGCAGCCAACCCCCTCTCCGTGAGACCCAGTACTTC. This translates into CASSQPPLRETQYF. The chain combines TRBV28 with TRBJ2-5; D uncertain. Trimming pared 6 bases from V and 5 bases from J, leaving 16 bases between. This CDR3 comprises 14 residues. CDR1 MDHEN and CDR2 SYDVKM come from the germline V gene.

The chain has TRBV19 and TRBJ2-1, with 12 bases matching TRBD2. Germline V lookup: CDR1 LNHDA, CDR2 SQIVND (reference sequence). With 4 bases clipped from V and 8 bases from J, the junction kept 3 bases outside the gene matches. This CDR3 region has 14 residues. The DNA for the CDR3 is TGTGCCAGTAGTACCGGACTAGCGGGGTATGAGCAGTTCTTC. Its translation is CASSTGLAGYEQFF.

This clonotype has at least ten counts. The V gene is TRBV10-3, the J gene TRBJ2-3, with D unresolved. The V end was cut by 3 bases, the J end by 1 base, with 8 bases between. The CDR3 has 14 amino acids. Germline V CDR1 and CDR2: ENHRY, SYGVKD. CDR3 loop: CAISDGRRTDTQYF. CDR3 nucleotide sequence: TGTGCCATCAGTGATGGGCGTCGCACAGATACGCAGTATTTT.

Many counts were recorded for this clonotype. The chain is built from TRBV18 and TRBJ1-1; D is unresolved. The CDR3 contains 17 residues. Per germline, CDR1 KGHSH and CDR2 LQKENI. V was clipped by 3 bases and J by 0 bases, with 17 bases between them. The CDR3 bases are TGTGCCAGCTCACCTGTAGAAGTTGCGGCGGTGAACACTGAAGCTTTCTTT. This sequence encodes CASSPVEVAAVNTEAFF.

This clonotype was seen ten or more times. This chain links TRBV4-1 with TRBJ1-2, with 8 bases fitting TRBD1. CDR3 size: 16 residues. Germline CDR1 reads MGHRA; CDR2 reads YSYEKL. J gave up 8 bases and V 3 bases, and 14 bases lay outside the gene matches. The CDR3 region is CASSQQAGGWGRGYTF. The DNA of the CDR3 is TGCGCCAGCAGCCAGCAGGCAGGGGGCTGGGGGCGCGGCTACACCTTC.

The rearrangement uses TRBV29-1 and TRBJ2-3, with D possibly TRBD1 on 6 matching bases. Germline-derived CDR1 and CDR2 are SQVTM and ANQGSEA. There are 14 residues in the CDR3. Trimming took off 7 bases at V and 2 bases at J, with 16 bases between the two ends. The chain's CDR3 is CSGVDRPYTDTQYF. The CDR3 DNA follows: TGCAGCGGGGTGGACAGACCTTACACAGATACGCAGTATTTT.